Listed here is a single T cell receptor beta chain. Its antigen is still unknown. The sample belongs to a study of shared clonotypes between healthy human individuals. Germline V gene sequence: CDR1 SGHTA, CDR2 FQGTGA. This CDR3 has 12 residues. Between the trimmed V and J ends, which lost 5 bases and 7 bases, there was a span of 10 bases. Healthy HIV-negative adults without recent acute infections or vaccinations served as donors. Findings and limits, study-wide: Researchers sampled only blood; tissue repertoires likely differ.

Using immunoSEQ multiplex PCR, the repertoire was profiled, and TCRdb retains in-frame clones only, with some absent. Of 2.3 million or so clones listed, about 92% are singletons. The TCR comes from a man between 18 and 29 years old in good health. Some clones in this sample may be carry-over from other donors' samples. Sequenced material: naive CD4+ T cells from PBMCs. Subset indicated: CD45RA+ positively selected. The V gene is TRBV7-3, the J gene TRBJ2-3, with D possibly being TRBD1 or TRBD2 (5 bases each). Written as DNA, the CDR3 is TGTGCCAGCAGCCGAGAGGGGTATACGCAGTATTTT. Its protein is CASSREGYTQYF.